The subject of this entry is one T cell receptor beta chain. This specimen belongs to a study of T cells in Graves' hyperthyroidism and ophthalmopathy. The CDR3 regions of TCR beta were amplified from RNA transcripts. Researchers ran a first-round RT-PCR on the TCR CDR3 using the HTBI primer set. TCRdb redid the calling of the multiplex PCR reads with MiXCR, one entry per CDR3 protein. The table shows 90,000 to 120,000 distinct CDR3 sequences, with about 15% occurring only once. V lost 2 bases, J lost 6 bases, and 7 bases stayed unmatched. This CDR3 is 14 amino acids long. Germline CDR1 and CDR2: MNHEY and SVGEGT. For Graves' hyperthyroidism to be stable, ophthalmopathy could not progress within 18 months.

Sample: blood. This TCR came from a woman aged 50 to 60 with Graves' hyperthyroidism. The genes are TRBV6-2 or TRBV6-3 and TRBJ2-7, with 7 bases aligning to TRBD2. The CDR3: CASSYLAESLEQYF. CDR3 DNA sequence: TGTGCCAGCAGTTACCTAGCGGAATCTCTCGAGCAGTACTTC.